Included here is one TCR beta chain sequence, with context. Generated by immunoSEQ multiplex PCR, the TCRdb table keeps only in-frame clones and is missing some. This table holds some 120,000 clones, roughly four fifths found once. These data come from a study of blood T cell repertoires in COVID-19. The TCR sequence derives from a human donor in a cohort sampled during active COVID-19. Sample: peripheral blood.

CDR3 sequence (DNA): TGTGCCAGCAGTGAAACACAGTCGCGGGGCAGGGTCGGCACTGAAGCTTTCTTT. This sequence encodes CASSETQSRGRVGTEAFF. The rearrangement uses TRBV6-1 and TRBJ1-1; a possible D gene is TRBD1 (5 bases). Trimming left V 2 bases short and J 4 bases short, with 23 bases between. There are 18 residues in the CDR3. Germline V lookup: CDR1 MNHNS, CDR2 SASEGT.